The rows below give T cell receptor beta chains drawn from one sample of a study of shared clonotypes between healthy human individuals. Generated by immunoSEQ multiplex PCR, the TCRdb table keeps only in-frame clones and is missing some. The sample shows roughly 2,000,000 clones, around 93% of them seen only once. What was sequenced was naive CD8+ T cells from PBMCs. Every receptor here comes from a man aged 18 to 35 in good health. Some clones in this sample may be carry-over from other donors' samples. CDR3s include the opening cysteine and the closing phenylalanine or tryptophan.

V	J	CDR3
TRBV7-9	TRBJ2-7	CASSQTRVLYNEQYF
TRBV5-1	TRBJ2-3	CASRIGQASTDTQYF
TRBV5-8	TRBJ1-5	CASSLVGYSNQPQHF
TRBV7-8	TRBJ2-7	CASIVRGAAPYEQYF
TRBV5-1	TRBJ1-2	CASSSAGAGYAGYTF
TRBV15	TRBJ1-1	CATSRVENTEAFF
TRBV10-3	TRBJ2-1	CAISESQLAGVGYEQFF
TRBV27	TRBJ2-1	CASSLGRGLNEQFF
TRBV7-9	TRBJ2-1	CASSSTIENEQFF
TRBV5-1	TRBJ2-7	CASSLWQASYEQYF
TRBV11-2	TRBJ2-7	CASSMLRGSVDEQYF
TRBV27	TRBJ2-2	CASSWTGATGELFF
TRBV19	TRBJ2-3	CASSKAGGRTDTQYF
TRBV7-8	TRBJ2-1	CASSSTIAPGTHEQFF
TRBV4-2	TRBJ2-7	CASSQETSSYEQYF
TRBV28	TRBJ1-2	CASSDGTGNYGYTF